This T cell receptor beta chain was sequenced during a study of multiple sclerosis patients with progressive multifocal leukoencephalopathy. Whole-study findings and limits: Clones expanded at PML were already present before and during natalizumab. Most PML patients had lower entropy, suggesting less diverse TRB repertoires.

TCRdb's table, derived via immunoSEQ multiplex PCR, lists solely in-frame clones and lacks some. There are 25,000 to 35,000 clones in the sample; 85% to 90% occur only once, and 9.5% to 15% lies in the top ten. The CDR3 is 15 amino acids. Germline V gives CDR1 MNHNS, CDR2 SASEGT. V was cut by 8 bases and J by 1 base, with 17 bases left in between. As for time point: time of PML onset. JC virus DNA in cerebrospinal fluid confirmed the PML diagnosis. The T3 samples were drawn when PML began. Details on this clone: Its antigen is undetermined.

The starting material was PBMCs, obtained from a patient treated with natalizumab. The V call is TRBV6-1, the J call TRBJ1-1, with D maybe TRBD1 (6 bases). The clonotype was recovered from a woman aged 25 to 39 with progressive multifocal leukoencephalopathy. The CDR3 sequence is CASCSGALGNTEAFF. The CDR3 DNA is TGTGCCAGCTGCTCAGGGGCTTTGGGGAACACTGAAGCTTTCTTT.